Listed below are T cell receptor beta chains from one sample, sequenced in a study of early T cells in non-severe SARS-CoV-2 infection. Using its own MiXCR run on the 5' RACE reads, TCRdb lists one record per CDR3 protein. The table includes roughly 47,000 distinct CDR3 sequences, more than 5.5% detected once. The sample consisted of whole blood, taken at baseline. These receptors were obtained from an adult who was a healthcare worker with PCR-confirmed SARS-CoV-2 infection or an uninfected control (not recorded which). The conserved cysteine and the conserved F or W are not part of the CDR3 here.

cdr3_aa j_call v_call
ASSLRFAGQPQH TRBJ1-5 TRBV12-3/TRBV12-4
ASSNLPGLAGGRELF TRBJ2-2 TRBV7-2
ASSYMRKDTEAF TRBJ1-1 TRBV6-6
ASRNTVNTGELF TRBJ2-2 TRBV6-5
ASRLVFTSSYNEQF TRBJ2-1 TRBV6-5
ASSPLVTGELF TRBJ2-2 TRBV12-3/TRBV12-4
ATSDLGADTDTQY TRBJ2-3 TRBV24-1
ASSQDRRLSNQPQH TRBJ1-5 TRBV4-1
ASTAQGRWNTGELF TRBJ2-2 TRBV12-3/TRBV12-4
ASSFLQIANTGELF TRBJ2-2 TRBV7-3
ASRSDRDTDTQY TRBJ2-3 TRBV6-4
ASSTGVSYNEQF TRBJ2-1 TRBV4-3
ASSLGLTDTQY TRBJ2-3 TRBV7-9
AWRAGISYNEQF TRBJ2-1 TRBV30
ASSEDRLWLF TRBJ1-4 TRBV6-1
ASSLISTGKGGYT TRBJ1-2 TRBV7-9
ASSLGAVPAGQPQH TRBJ1-5 TRBV7-9
ASSSTRDTQY TRBJ2-3 TRBV18
ASSLSAGGWNEQF TRBJ2-1 TRBV28
SAFTGNEQF TRBJ2-1 TRBV20-1
ASSQSSGRLETQY TRBJ2-5 TRBV4-1
ASSPRDFTGELF TRBJ2-2 TRBV11-3
ASSLAVNSGNTIY TRBJ1-3 TRBV28
ASSPPVNRGKY TRBJ2-3 TRBV18
ASSLEGGAYNEQF TRBJ2-1 TRBV13
ASSLELGDEQY TRBJ2-7 TRBV5-1
ASSRDSITYEQY TRBJ2-7 TRBV7-2
AWSVQRQGAREQY TRBJ2-7 TRBV30